This T cell receptor (beta chain) was sequenced during a study of Tregs in tolerant kidney transplant recipients. Measured with immunoSEQ multiplex PCR; TCRdb has only the in-frame clones, and not every one. The sample consists of around 50,000 clones, around 90% of them appearing once. A remark on this clone: Its antigen is unknown.

The V and J ends lost 2 bases and 5 bases respectively, with 5 bases between them. Germline V gene sequence: CDR1 SGHKS, CDR2 YYEKEE (reference sequence). The CDR3 sequence is 12 residues long. Study-wide results and limits: Tolerant patients' donor-specific Tregs expanded beyond overall Tregs, suggesting antigen-driven growth. Biological reproducibility was not directly addressed, but technical replication error appeared minimal.

The nonmyeloablative bone marrow transplants came from related graft donors, with transient mixed chimerism. The clonotype originates from a human patient who received a combined kidney and bone marrow transplant. The graft donor may have given rise to some T cells. The chain uses TRBV5-5 and TRBJ2-4; perhaps TRBD2 as D (5 bases). The sequencing here drew on CD8+ T cells from blood (PBMCs), taken 24 months after the transplant. In nucleotides, the CDR3 is TGTGCCAGCAGCTTCGGGGAAAACATTCAGTACTTC. Protein sequence: CASSFGENIQYF.